A selection of T cell receptor beta chains follows, all from one sample in a study of blood T cell repertoires in COVID-19. Sequenced by immunoSEQ multiplex PCR; TCRdb stores in-frame clones only, minus some. The sample has some 530,000 clones, approximately 83% seen once. The sequencing sample was made of peripheral blood. These receptors were obtained from a human donor in a cohort sampled during active COVID-19. Both conserved end residues are part of each CDR3. A D gene is named only where the DNA matches it firmly. Clone size is given for some rows only: seen once, a few or many times, or a class if the clone is expanded.

>.|.|TRBV6-6|TRBJ2-7
CASSYSGLTYEQYF
TGTGCCAGCAGTTACTCGGGCCTAACCTACGAGCAGTACTTC
>.|TRBD2|TRBV14|TRBJ2-7
CASSQGLAHEQYF
TGTGCCAGCAGCCAAGGACTAGCGCACGAGCAGTACTTC
>.|TRBD1|TRBV19|TRBJ2-7
CASRSRTGFDEQYF
TGTGCCAGTAGATCCCGGACAGGGTTCGACGAGCAGTACTTC
>.|TRBD2|TRBV6-5|TRBJ2-7
CASSYLAGAAGEQYF
TGTGCCAGCAGTTACCTAGCGGGAGCGGCCGGCGAGCAGTACTTC
>.|.|TRBV3-1/TRBV3-2|TRBJ2-1
CASSRAWESSYNEQFF
TGTGCCAGCAGCCGGGCTTGGGAGAGCTCCTACAATGAGCAGTTCTTC
>.|.|TRBV12-5|TRBJ2-1
CASGGGVVGIGYNEQFF
TGTGCTAGTGGTGGAGGCGTGGTAGGGATTGGCTACAATGAGCAGTTCTTC
>.|.|TRBV11-2|TRBJ2-4
CASSLGPGGRNIQYF
TGTGCCAGCAGCTTAGGTCCGGGGGGCCGAAACATTCAGTACTTC
>.|TRBD2|TRBV19|TRBJ2-1
CASSIDPPLAAGNEQFF
TGTGCCAGTAGTATAGATCCCCCGCTAGCGGCGGGCAATGAGCAGTTCTTC
>.|TRBD1|TRBV6-5|TRBJ1-3
CASRAGQGAHTIYF
TGTGCCAGCAGGGCTGGACAGGGGGCACACACCATATATTTT
>few|TRBD2|TRBV30|TRBJ2-7
CAWNPGLARFYEQYF
TGTGCCTGGAACCCGGGACTAGCCCGTTTCTACGAGCAGTACTTC
>.|.|TRBV28|TRBJ1-1
CASSRTGVNTEAFF
TGTGCCTCTTCGCGTACGGGGGTGAACACTGAAGCTTTCTTT
>.|.|TRBV19|TRBJ1-4
CASSISWLDEKLFF
TGTGCCAGTAGTATCAGTTGGTTGGATGAAAAACTGTTTTTT
>.|TRBD1|TRBV27|TRBJ1-2
CASRPGQVHGYTF
TGTGCCAGCAGGCCAGGACAGGTACATGGCTACACCTTC
>.|TRBD1|TRBV30|TRBJ1-5
CAWSPGTGFPSNQPQHF
TGTGCCTGGAGTCCCGGGACAGGTTTTCCTAGCAATCAGCCCCAGCATTTT
>.|.|TRBV6-5|TRBJ2-1
CASSHARAAYNEQFF
TGTGCCAGCAGCCACGCGCGGGCAGCCTACAATGAGCAGTTCTTC
>many|.|TRBV7-9|TRBJ1-2
CASRLTRDYGYTF
TGTGCCAGCCGGCTCACCAGGGACTATGGCTACACCTTC
>.|.|TRBV19|TRBJ1-3
CASKTERSGHSGNTIYF
TGTGCCAGTAAAACGGAACGTTCGGGACACTCTGGAAACACCATATATTTT
>.|TRBD1|TRBV10-3|TRBJ1-6
CATQGGLSSPLHF
TGTGCCACCCAGGGGGGTTTGAGTTCACCCCTCCACTTT
>.|TRBD1|TRBV27|TRBJ1-2
CASSLMGQGTYGYTF
TGTGCCAGCAGTTTAATGGGACAGGGGACCTATGGCTACACCTTC
>.|TRBD2|TRBV5-1|TRBJ2-1
CASSLGALTSSYNEQFF
TGCGCCAGCAGCTTGGGGGCCCTGACTAGCAGCTACAATGAGCAGTTCTTC
>.|TRBD1|TRBV19|TRBJ2-4
CASSARTGGIAKNIQYF
TGTGCCAGTAGTGCTCGGACAGGGGGCATCGCCAAAAACATTCAGTACTTC
>.|TRBD1|TRBV12-3/TRBV12-4|TRBJ2-2
CASRSGQGGELFF
TGTGCCAGCAGGTCGGGACAGGGCGGGGAGCTGTTTTTT
>.|TRBD2|TRBV11-1|TRBJ2-1
CASRSGTSGTNEQFF
TGTGCCAGCAGGTCAGGGACTAGCGGGACCAATGAGCAGTTCTTC
>.|TRBD1|TRBV19|TRBJ1-3
CASAQGDRGYGNTIYF
TGTGCCAGTGCCCAGGGAGACAGGGGCTACGGAAACACCATATATTTT
>.|TRBD2|TRBV19|TRBJ2-5
CASSSGLAGVTQETQYF
TGTGCCAGTAGTTCGGGACTAGCGGGAGTTACACAAGAGACCCAGTACTTC
>.|.|TRBV6-1|TRBJ1-1
CASSAPRANPGYAEAFF
TGTGCCAGCAGTGCCCCCAGGGCTAACCCGGGTTACGCTGAAGCTTTCTTT
>.|.|TRBV7-2|TRBJ2-6
CASSPGSGVWTGANVLTF
TGTGCCAGCAGCCCCGGCTCGGGGGTATGGACTGGGGCCAACGTCCTGACTTTC
>.|.|TRBV19|TRBJ1-5
CASSIDGGYSNQPQHF
TGTGCCAGTAGTATTGACGGGGGGTATAGCAATCAGCCCCAGCATTTT
>once|.|TRBV5-6|TRBJ2-3
CASSLRGGNTDTQYF
TGTGCCAGCAGCTTGAGGGGCGGGAACACAGATACGCAGTATTTT
>.|.|TRBV6-1|TRBJ1-2
CASSSPGGGYTF
TGTGCCAGCAGCTCCCCCGGGGGAGGCTACACCTTC
>.|TRBD2|TRBV2|TRBJ2-7
CAATPASGRYEQYF
TGTGCCGCCACCCCCGCTAGCGGGAGATACGAGCAGTACTTC
>.|.|TRBV10-1|TRBJ2-2
CASSESGGAGELFF
TGCGCCAGCAGTGAGTCTGGAGGGGCCGGGGAGCTGTTTTTT
>.|TRBD2|TRBV10-3|TRBJ2-1
CAISDTGGIMGAYNEQFF
TGTGCCATCAGTGACACGGGAGGCATTATGGGGGCCTACAATGAGCAGTTCTTC
>.|.|TRBV2|TRBJ1-1
CASDRSPQTPAFF
TGTGCCAGTGACAGGAGTCCCCAAACGCCGGCTTTCTTT
>once|TRBD2|TRBV14|TRBJ2-7
CASSPLNAGGQVAYF
TGTGCCAGCAGCCCTCTTAATGCGGGAGGGCAAGTAGCGTACTTC
>.|.|TRBV30|TRBJ1-2
CAWTRGQGLNYGYTF
TGTGCCTGGACACGAGGGCAGGGACTTAACTATGGCTACACCTTC
>.|.|TRBV24-1|TRBJ2-1
CATSDGQPGSNEQFF
TGTGCCACCAGTGATGGCCAGCCCGGGTCGAATGAGCAGTTCTTC
>.|.|TRBV19|TRBJ2-7
CASSIGFTYEQYF
TGTGCCAGTAGTATCGGGTTTACCTACGAGCAGTACTTC
>.|TRBD2|TRBV20-1|TRBJ2-7
CSASTLTGTRLEQYF
TGCAGTGCTAGTACTCTTACCGGGACTAGGCTCGAGCAGTACTTC
>.|.|TRBV28|TRBJ2-5
CASSSGILGTQYF
TGTGCCAGCAGCTCAGGGATCCTGGGGACCCAGTACTTC
>.|TRBD2|TRBV19|TRBJ2-4
CASSTLFGLAGRKNIQYF
TGTGCCAGTAGTACTCTATTTGGACTAGCGGGCCGGAAAAACATTCAGTACTTC
>once|.|TRBV19|TRBJ2-3
CASSRFSDTQYF
TGTGCCAGTAGTCGGTTTTCAGATACGCAGTATTTT